This TCR beta chain appears in the sequencing data of a study of blood T cell repertoires in COVID-19. Overall study context: Researchers got acute and convalescent COVID-19 samples from the United States, Italy and Spain. T cells, B-cell-depleted T cells, or PBMCs provided the cDNA or gDNA that served as material.

This CDR3 comprises 16 residues. The germline V gene encodes CDR1 MNHNS and CDR2 SASEGT. V gave up 1 base and J gave up 2 bases; unmatched junction bases: 7. Original processing methods: Estimates of nucleated cell counts were drawn from the amplification of reference gene primers. Assay used: immunoSEQ multiplex PCR; TCRdb lists only in-frame clones, some missing. Clone size and V and J calls were adopted from that table, with D and trimming inferred from the DNA. The sample gives around 190,000 clones, roughly four fifths of which show up once; over 1.5% is in the top ten. The chain has TRBV6-1 and TRBJ1-2, with 7 bases lining up with TRBD1. The sample was peripheral blood. The TCR was taken from a human donor in a cohort sampled during active COVID-19. The CDR3 sequence is CASSEVGATGNYGYTF. CDR3 nucleotides: TGTGCCAGCAGTGAAGTAGGGGCGACAGGGAACTATGGCTACACCTTC.